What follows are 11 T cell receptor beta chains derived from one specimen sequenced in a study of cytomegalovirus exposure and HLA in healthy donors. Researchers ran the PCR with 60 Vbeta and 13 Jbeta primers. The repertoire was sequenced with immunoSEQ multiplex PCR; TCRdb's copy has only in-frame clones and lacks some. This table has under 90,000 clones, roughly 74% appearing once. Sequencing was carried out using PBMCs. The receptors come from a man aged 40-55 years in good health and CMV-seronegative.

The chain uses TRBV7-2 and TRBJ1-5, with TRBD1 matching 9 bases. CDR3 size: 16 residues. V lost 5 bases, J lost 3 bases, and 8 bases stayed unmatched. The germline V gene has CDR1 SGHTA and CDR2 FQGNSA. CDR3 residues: CASSPSGTGHNQPQHF. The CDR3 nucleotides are TGTGCCAGCAGCCCGTCCGGGACAGGGCACAATCAGCCCCAGCATTTT. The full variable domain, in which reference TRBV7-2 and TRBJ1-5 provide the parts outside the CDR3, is GAGVSQSPSNKVTEKGKDVELRCDPISGHTALYWYRQSLGQGLEFLIYFQGNSAPDKSGLPSDRFSAERTGGSVSTLTIQRTQQEDSAVYLCASSPSGTGHNQPQHFGDGTRLSIL.

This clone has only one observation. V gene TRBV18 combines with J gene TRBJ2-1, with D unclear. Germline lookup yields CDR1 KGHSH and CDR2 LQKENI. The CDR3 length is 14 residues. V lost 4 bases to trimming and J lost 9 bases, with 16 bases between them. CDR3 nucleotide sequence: TGTGCCAGCTCACAATCTACCATCCTTTTTGAGCAGTTCTTC. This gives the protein CASSQSTILFEQFF. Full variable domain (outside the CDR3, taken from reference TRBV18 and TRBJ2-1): NAGVMQNPRHLVRRRGQEARLRCSPMKGHSHVYWYRQLPEEGLKFMVYLQKENIIDESGMPKERFSAEFPKEGPSILRIQQVVRGDSAAYFCASSQSTILFEQFFGPGTRLTVL.

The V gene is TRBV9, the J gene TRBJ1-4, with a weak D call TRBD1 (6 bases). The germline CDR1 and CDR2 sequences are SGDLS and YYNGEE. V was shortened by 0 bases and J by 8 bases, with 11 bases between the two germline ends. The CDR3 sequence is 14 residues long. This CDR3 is CASSVGGGSEKLFF. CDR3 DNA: TGTGCCAGCAGCGTAGGCGGGGGCTCGGAAAAACTGTTTTTT. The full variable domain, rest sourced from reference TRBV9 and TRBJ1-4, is DSGVTQTPKHLITATGQRVTLRCSPRSGDLSVYWYQQSLDQGLQFLIQYYNGEERAKGNILERFSAQQFPDLHSELNLSSLELGDSALYFCASSVGGGSEKLFFGSGTQLSVL.

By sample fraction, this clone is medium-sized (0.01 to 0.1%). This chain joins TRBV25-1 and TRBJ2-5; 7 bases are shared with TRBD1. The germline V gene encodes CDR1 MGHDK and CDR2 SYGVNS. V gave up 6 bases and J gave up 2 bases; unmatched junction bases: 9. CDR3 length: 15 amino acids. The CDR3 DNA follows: TGTGCCAGCAGCCGACCGGGACAGCCTCAAGAGACCCAGTACTTC. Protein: CASSRPGQPQETQYF.

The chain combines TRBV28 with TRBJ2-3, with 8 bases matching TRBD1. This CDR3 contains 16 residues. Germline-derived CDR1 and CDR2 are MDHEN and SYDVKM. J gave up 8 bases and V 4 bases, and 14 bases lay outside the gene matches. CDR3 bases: TGTGCCAGCAGTTCCCACGGACAGGGAGATATGGTTACGCAGTATTTT. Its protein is CASSSHGQGDMVTQYF. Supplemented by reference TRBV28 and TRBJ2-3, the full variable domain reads DVKVTQSSRYLVKRTGEKVFLECVQDMDHENMFWYRQDPGLGLRLIYFSYDVKMKEKGDIPEGYSVSREKKERFSLILESASTNQTSMYLCASSSHGQGDMVTQYFGPGTRLTVL.

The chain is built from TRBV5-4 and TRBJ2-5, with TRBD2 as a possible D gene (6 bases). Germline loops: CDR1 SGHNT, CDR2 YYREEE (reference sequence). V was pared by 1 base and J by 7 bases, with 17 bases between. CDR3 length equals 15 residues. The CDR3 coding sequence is TGTGCCAGCAGCTTGAAGTCAGGGCCCGGGGGGACCCAGTACTTC. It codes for CASSLKSGPGGTQYF.

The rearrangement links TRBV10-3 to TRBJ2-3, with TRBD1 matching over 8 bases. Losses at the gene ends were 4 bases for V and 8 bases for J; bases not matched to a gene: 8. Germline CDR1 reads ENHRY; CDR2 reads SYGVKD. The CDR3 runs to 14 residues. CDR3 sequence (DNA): TGTGCCATCAGTGCCCCGGACAGGGTGGGTACGCAGTATTTT. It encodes CAISAPDRVGTQYF.

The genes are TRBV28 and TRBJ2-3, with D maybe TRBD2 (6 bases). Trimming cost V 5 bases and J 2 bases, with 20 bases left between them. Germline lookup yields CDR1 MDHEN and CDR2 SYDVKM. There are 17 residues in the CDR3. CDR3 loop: CASSPPRDFWLTDTQYF. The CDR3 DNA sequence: TGTGCCAGCAGTCCGCCCCGGGACTTTTGGCTCACAGATACGCAGTATTTT.

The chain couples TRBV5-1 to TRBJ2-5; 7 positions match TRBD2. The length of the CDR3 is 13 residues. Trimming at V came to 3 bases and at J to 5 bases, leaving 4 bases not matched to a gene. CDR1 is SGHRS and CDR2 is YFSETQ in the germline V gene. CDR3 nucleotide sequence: TGCGCCAGCAGCTACCAGGGAGGGGAGACCCAGTACTTC. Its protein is CASSYQGGETQYF. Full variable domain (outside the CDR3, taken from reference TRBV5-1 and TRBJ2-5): KAGVTQTPRYLIKTRGQQVTLSCSPISGHRSVSWYQQTPGQGLQFLFEYFSETQRNKGNFPGRFSGRQFSNSRSEMNVSTLELGDSALYLCASSYQGGETQYFGPGTRLLVL.

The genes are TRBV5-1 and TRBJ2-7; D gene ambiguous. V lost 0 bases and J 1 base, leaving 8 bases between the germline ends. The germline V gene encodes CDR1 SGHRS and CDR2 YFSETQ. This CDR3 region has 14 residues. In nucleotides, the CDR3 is TGCGCCAGCAGCTTGGAGGAGCCGTCCTACGAGCAGTACTTC. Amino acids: CASSLEEPSYEQYF.

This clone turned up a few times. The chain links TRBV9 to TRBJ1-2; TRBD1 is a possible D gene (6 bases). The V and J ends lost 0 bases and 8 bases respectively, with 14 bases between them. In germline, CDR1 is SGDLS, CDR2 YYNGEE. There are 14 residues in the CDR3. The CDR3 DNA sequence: TGTGCCAGCAGCGTAGGAGGCAGGGGTCTGGGCTACACCTTC. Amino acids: CASSVGGRGLGYTF.